What follows are 13 T cell receptor beta chains derived from one specimen sequenced in a study of cytomegalovirus exposure and HLA in healthy donors. PCR primers comprised 60 Vbeta and 13 Jbeta primers. Here immunoSEQ multiplex PCR was the method, and the copy in TCRdb shows in-frame clones only, minus some. This repertoire shows about 180,000 clones, roughly 84% found once; its top ten account for around 0.41%. The sequencing sample was made of PBMCs. All receptors come from a boy younger than 10 in good health and CMV-seronegative.

This sequence joins TRBV6-5 and TRBJ2-7; 9 bases fit TRBD1. CDR1 is MNHEY and CDR2 is SVGAGI in the germline V gene. CDR3 length equals 14 residues. The V gene end was trimmed by 4 bases and the J gene end by 4 bases; junction bases not matched to a gene: 5. In DNA, the CDR3 is TGTGCCAGCAGTTCCTTGGACAGGGGTTACGAGCAGTACTTC. It translates to CASSSLDRGYEQYF.

Only a few counts were recorded for this clone. The rearrangement links TRBV2 to TRBJ2-7, with TRBD2 as a possible D gene (5 bases). The CDR3 spans 14 residues. Trimming pared 5 bases from V and 5 bases from J, leaving 16 bases between. The germline V gene has CDR1 SNHLY and CDR2 FYNNEI. CDR3 loop: CASSFGRDPNEQYF. The CDR3 nucleotides are TGTGCCAGCAGTTTTGGCCGGGATCCCAACGAGCAGTACTTC.

The J gene is TRBJ1-1, the V gene TRBV19, with TRBD1 identical over 8 bases. This CDR3 is built from 15 residues. Germline V CDR1 and CDR2: LNHDA, SQIVND (reference sequence). Trimming removed 1 base from V and 3 bases from J; junction bases left unmatched: 4. CDR3 residues: CASSIGGQAYTEAFF. The CDR3 region has the DNA TGTGCCAGTAGTATAGGGGGACAGGCATACACTGAAGCTTTCTTT. The whole variable domain, filled in from reference TRBV19 and TRBJ1-1, reads DGGITQSPKYLFRKEGQNVTLSCEQNLNHDAMYWYRQDPGQGLRLIYYSQIVNDFQKGDIAEGYSVSREKKESFPLTVTSAQKNPTAFYLCASSIGGQAYTEAFFGQGTRLTVV.

The chain combines TRBV5-4 with TRBJ2-2; 11 nucleotides align to TRBD2. The CDR3 loop spans 17 amino acids. The V gene's germline CDR1 is SGHNT and CDR2 YYREEE (reference sequence). V lost 4 bases and J lost 7; bases outside the gene matches: 12. The CDR3 DNA reads as TGTGCCAGCAGCACCCAAACTAGCGGGAGATATCACGGGGAGCTGTTTTTT. As protein: CASSTQTSGRYHGELFF.

The table lists this clone with a few counts. A read error may account for a junction end that differs from germline. The CDR3 bases are TGTGCTAGCAGCTTAGGCGGACTAGCGGGGACCCAAGAGACCCAGTACTTC. Its protein is CASSLGGLAGTQETQYF. V and J are TRBV7-7 and TRBJ2-5, with 12 nucleotides matching TRBD2. Germline CDR1 reads SSHAT; CDR2 reads FNYEAQ (reference sequence). CDR3 length: 17 residues.

V usage is TRBV28 and J usage is TRBJ2-7; 8 bases match TRBD2. CDR3 length: 15 residues. Germline V gene lookup returns CDR1 MDHEN and CDR2 SYDVKM. Trimming cost V 4 bases and J 2 bases; bases outside gene matches: 7. The CDR3 DNA is TGTGCCAGCAGTTGGAGTAGCGGGGCCCCCTACGAGCAGTACTTC. Translation gives CASSWSSGAPYEQYF. The variable domain in full, completed from reference TRBV28 and TRBJ2-7, reads DVKVTQSSRYLVKRTGEKVFLECVQDMDHENMFWYRQDPGLGLRLIYFSYDVKMKEKGDIPEGYSVSREKKERFSLILESASTNQTSMYLCASSWSSGAPYEQYFGPGTRLTVT.

This clone was detected once. The chain couples TRBV27 to TRBJ2-5; D not resolved. This CDR3 comprises 11 residues. Germline V gene lookup returns CDR1 MNHEY and CDR2 SMNVEV (reference sequence). The V end lost 5 bases, the J end lost 7 bases, and 8 bases lay between the germline ends. Here the CDR3 DNA reads TGTGCCAGCAGTCTGCGCGGGACCCAGTACTTC. Its translation: CASSLRGTQYF.

The rearrangement uses TRBV11-1 and TRBJ2-7; D is unclear. V lost 6 bases, J lost 3 bases, and 18 bases lay in between. The germline V gene encodes CDR1 SGHAT and CDR2 FQDESV (reference sequence). The CDR3 totals 15 residues. CDR3 nucleotide sequence: TGTGCCAGCAGTCAGGCCTCAGCCCTTGGCTACGAGCAGTACTTC. It translates to CASSQASALGYEQYF.

The gene calls are TRBV7-9 and TRBJ1-1; D possibly corresponds to TRBD1 (6 bases). Germline loops: CDR1 SEHNR, CDR2 FQNEAQ (reference sequence). Trimming removed 3 bases at V and 2 bases at J, with 16 bases between. The CDR3 contains 16 residues. The CDR3 nucleotides read TGTGCCAGCAGCTTCCCCACCCAGGGGCCTAACACTGAAGCTTTCTTT. It yields the protein CASSFPTQGPNTEAFF.

The V gene is TRBV6-5, the J gene TRBJ1-2; TRBD1 might be the D (5 bases). The V end lost 6 bases, the J end lost 2 bases, and 13 bases lay between the germline ends. The CDR3 consists of 14 residues. Germline CDR1 MNHEY, CDR2 SVGAGI. The CDR3 DNA reads as TGTGCCAGCAGGCGGGGAGGGGCGAACTATGGCTACACCTTC. This sequence encodes CASRRGGANYGYTF.

V usage is TRBV18 and J usage is TRBJ2-7, with 8 bases lining up with TRBD1. CDR3 length equals 16 residues. V was pared by 0 bases and J by 5 bases, with 9 bases of the junction left unmatched. Germline CDR1 reads KGHSH; CDR2 reads LQKENI. The CDR3: CASSPPRQGAFDEQYF. In nucleotides, the CDR3 is TGTGCCAGCTCACCACCCCGGCAGGGGGCTTTTGACGAGCAGTACTTC.

CDR3 nucleotide sequence: TGTGCCAGCAGTGCTCACATTAACACTGAAGCTTTCTTT. Translation gives CASSAHINTEAFF. The rearrangement links TRBV2 to TRBJ1-1; no clear D gene. Germline V CDR1 and CDR2: SNHLY, FYNNEI. The CDR3 is 13 residues long. Trimming shortened V by 4 bases and J by 2 bases, and 8 bases separated the two germline ends.

This chain connects TRBV10-3 to TRBJ1-1; D is ambiguous. V lost 5 bases to trimming and J lost 0 bases, with 10 bases between them. The CDR3 is made up of 14 amino acids. Germline V gene sequence: CDR1 ENHRY, CDR2 SYGVKD. The CDR3 nucleotides are TGTGCCATCAGTACCGAGGGAATGAACACTGAAGCTTTCTTT. Its protein is CAISTEGMNTEAFF.